Listed here are 5 T cell receptor beta chains from one sample, sequenced in a study of cytomegalovirus exposure and HLA in healthy donors. Use of 60 Vbeta and 13 Jbeta primers characterized the PCR. This table comes from immunoSEQ multiplex PCR, and its TCRdb copy is limited to in-frame clones, with some not included. The sample has some 62,000 clones; more than 70% are singletons. Source material: PBMCs. These receptors came from a man aged 18 to 30 in good health and CMV-seronegative.

In its sample, this clone was seen once. The gene calls are TRBV7-8 and TRBJ1-4; D call uncertain. Germline-derived CDR1 and CDR2 are SGHVS and FQNEAQ. The CDR3 runs to 13 residues. Trimming took off 0 bases at V and 10 bases at J, with 9 bases between the two ends. The CDR3 spells CASSLAGRGKLFF. The DNA of the CDR3 is TGTGCCAGCAGCTTAGCGGGTCGGGGAAAACTGTTTTTT. The variable domain in full, with the rest retrieved from reference TRBV7-8 and TRBJ1-4, is GAGVSQSPRYKVAKRGQDVALRCDPISGHVSLFWYQQALGQGPEFLTYFQNEAQLDKSGLPSDRFFAERPEGSVSTLKIQRTQQEDSAVYLCASSLAGRGKLFFGSGTQLSVL.

This rearrangement joins TRBV2 to TRBJ2-3; 9 bases line up with TRBD1. From germline, CDR1 is SNHLY and CDR2 FYNNEI. CDR3 length: 16 residues. With 5 bases clipped from V and 2 bases from J, the junction kept 8 bases outside the gene matches. The DNA of the CDR3 is TGTGCCAGCAGTCGACCGGGACAGGGTCACACAGATACGCAGTATTTT. Its translation: CASSRPGQGHTDTQYF.

The V gene is TRBV4-1, the J gene TRBJ2-2; 16 bases match TRBD2. J was trimmed by 5 bases and V by 4 bases; bases with no gene match: 4. The CDR3 totals 17 residues. CDR1 and CDR2 from the germline V gene are MGHRA and YSYEKL. The CDR3 coding sequence is TGCGCCAGCAGCCCAGGGGGACTAGCGGGGGGGACCGGGGAGCTGTTTTTT. Protein sequence: CASSPGGLAGGTGELFF.

The CDR3 region has the DNA TGTGCCAGCAGTCGGGAAAACACTGAAGCTTTCTTT. This sequence encodes CASSRENTEAFF. V gene TRBV2 combines with J gene TRBJ1-1; D is unclear. Per the germline V gene, CDR1 is SNHLY and CDR2 is FYNNEI. The CDR3 is made up of 12 amino acids. With 5 bases removed from V and 2 bases from J, the gap between germline ends came to 6 bases.

The genes are TRBV5-1 and TRBJ1-4; 8 bases map to TRBD1. J was trimmed by 8 bases and V by 6 bases; bases with no gene match: 9. The CDR3 totals 14 residues. Germline V lookup: CDR1 SGHRS, CDR2 YFSETQ. The DNA for the CDR3 is TGCGCCAGCAATGGGGGGACAGGAGACGAAAAACTGTTTTTT. Encoded protein: CASNGGTGDEKLFF.